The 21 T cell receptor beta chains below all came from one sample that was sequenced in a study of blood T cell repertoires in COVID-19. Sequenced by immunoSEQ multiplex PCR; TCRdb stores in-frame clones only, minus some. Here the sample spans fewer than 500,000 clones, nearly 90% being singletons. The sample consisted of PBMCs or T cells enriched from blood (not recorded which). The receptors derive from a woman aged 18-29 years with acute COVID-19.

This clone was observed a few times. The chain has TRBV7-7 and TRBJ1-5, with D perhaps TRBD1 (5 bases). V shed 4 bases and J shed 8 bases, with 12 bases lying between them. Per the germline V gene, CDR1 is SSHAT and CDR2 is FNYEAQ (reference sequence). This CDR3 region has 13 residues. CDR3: CASSSDISKPQHF. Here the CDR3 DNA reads TGTGCCAGCAGCTCGGACATCTCGAAGCCCCAGCATTTT. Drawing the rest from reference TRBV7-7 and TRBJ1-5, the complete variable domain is GAGVSQSPRYKVTKRGQDVTLRCDPISSHATLYWYQQALGQGPEFLTYFNYEAQPDKSGLPSDRFSAERPEGSISTLTIQRTEQRDSAMYRCASSSDISKPQHFGDGTRLSIL.

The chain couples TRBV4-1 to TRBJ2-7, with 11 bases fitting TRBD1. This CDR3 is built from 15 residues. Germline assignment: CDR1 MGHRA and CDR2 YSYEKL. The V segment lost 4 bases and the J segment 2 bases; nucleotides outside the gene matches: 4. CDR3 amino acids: CASSRGTGGTYEQYF. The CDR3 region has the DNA TGCGCCAGCAGCCGGGGGACAGGGGGAACCTACGAGCAGTACTTC.

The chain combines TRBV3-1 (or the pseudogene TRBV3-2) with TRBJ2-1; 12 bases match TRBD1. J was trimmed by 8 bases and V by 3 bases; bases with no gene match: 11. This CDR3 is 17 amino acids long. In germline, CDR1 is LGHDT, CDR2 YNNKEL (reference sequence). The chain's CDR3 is CASSQLPPGQGAHEQFF. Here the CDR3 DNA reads TGTGCCAGCAGCCAGTTGCCGCCGGGACAGGGGGCTCATGAGCAGTTCTTC.

The DNA of the CDR3 is TGCGCCAGCAGTGACAGGGGGGATGGCTACACCTTC. Translating it yields CASSDRGDGYTF. The rearrangement links TRBV10-2 to TRBJ1-2; 7 bases fit TRBD1. The CDR3 runs to 12 residues. The germline CDR1 and CDR2 sequences are WSHSY and SAAADI. The V gene end was trimmed by 3 bases and the J gene end by 6 bases; junction bases not matched to a gene: 1.

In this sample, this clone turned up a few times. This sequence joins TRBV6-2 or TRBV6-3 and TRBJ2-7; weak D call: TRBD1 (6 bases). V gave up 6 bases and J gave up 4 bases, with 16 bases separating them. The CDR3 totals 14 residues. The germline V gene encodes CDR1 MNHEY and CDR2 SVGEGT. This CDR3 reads CASSLVGQTYEQYF. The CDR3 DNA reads TGTGCCAGCAGCCTGGTGGGACAAACATACGAGCAGTACTTC.

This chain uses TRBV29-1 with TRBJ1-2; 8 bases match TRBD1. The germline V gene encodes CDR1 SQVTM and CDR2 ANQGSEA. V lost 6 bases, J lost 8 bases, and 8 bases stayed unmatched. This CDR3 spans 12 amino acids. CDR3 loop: CSVADREYGYTF. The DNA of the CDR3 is TGCAGCGTCGCGGACAGGGAATACGGCTACACCTTC.

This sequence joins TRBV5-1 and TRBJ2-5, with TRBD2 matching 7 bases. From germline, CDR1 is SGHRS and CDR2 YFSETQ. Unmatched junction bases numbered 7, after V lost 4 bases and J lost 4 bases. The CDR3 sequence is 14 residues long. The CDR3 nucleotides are TGCGCCAGCAGCGCCGGGACGGGGGGAGAGACCCAGTACTTC. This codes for CASSAGTGGETQYF.

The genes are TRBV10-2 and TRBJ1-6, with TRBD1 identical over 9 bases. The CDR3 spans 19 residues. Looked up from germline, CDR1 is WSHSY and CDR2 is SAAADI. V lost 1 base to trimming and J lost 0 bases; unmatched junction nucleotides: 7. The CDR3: CASSEFYGTGSSYNSPLHF. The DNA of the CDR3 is TGCGCCAGCAGTGAGTTTTACGGGACAGGGAGCTCCTATAATTCACCCCTCCACTTT.

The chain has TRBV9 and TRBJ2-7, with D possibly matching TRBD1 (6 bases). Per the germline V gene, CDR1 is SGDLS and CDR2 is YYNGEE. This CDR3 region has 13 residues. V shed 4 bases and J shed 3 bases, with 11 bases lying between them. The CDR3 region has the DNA TGTGCCAGCAGCCGAGGACAGAACTACGAGCAGTACTTC. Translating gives CASSRGQNYEQYF.

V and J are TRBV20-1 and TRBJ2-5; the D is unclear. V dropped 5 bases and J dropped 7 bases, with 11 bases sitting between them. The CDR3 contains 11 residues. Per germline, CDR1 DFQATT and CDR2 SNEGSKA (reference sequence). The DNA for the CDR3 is TGCAGTGCTTTCGAAGCGCGGACCCAGTACTTC. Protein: CSAFEARTQYF.

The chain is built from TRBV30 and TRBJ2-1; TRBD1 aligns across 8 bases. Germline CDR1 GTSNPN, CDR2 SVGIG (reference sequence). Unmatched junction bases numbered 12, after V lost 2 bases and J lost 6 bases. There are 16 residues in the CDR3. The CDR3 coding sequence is TGTGCCTGGAGTCCCCCCGGACAAGGACAGGGCAATGAGCAGTTCTTC. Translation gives CAWSPPGQGQGNEQFF. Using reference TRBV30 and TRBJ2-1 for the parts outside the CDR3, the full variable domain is SQTIHQWPATLVQPVGSPLSLECTVEGTSNPNLYWYRQAAGRGLQLLFYSVGIGQISSEVPQNLSASRPQDRQFILSSKKLLLSDSGFYLCAWSPPGQGQGNEQFFGPGTRLTVL.

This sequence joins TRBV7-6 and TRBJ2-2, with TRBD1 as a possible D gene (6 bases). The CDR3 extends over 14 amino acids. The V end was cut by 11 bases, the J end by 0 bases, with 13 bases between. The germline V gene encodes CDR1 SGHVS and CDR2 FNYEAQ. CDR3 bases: TGTGCCGCCTCAGACAGGACGAACACCGGGGAGCTGTTTTTT. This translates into CAASDRTNTGELFF.

CDR3 amino acids: CASSGGSVTGGETQYF. CDR3 DNA sequence: TGTGCCAGCAGCGGCGGGAGCGTGACAGGGGGAGAGACCCAGTACTTC. The chain carries TRBV13 and TRBJ2-5, with 9 bases identical to TRBD1. CDR1 is PRHDT, CDR2 FYEKMQ, per germline (reference sequence). The junction had 11 bases not matched to a gene; V was cut back by 5 bases and J by 4 bases. The CDR3 extends over 16 amino acids.

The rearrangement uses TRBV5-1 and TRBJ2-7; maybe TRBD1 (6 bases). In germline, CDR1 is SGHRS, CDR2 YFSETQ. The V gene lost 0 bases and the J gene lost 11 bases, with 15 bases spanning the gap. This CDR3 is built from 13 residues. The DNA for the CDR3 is TGCGCCAGCAGCTTGGATTACAGGGATAGGGAGTACTTC. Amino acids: CASSLDYRDREYF.

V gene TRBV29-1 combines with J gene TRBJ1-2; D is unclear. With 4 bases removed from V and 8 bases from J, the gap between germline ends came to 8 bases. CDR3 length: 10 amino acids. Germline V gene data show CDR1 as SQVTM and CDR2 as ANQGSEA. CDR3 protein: CSVGSQGYTF. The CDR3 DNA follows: TGCAGCGTTGGATCTCAGGGCTACACCTTC.

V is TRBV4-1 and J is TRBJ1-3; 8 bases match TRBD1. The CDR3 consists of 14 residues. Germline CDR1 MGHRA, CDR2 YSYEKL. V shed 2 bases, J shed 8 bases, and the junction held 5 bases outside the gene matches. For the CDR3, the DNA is TGCGCCAGCAGCCAACCCGGACAGGGATACACCATATATTTT. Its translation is CASSQPGQGYTIYF.

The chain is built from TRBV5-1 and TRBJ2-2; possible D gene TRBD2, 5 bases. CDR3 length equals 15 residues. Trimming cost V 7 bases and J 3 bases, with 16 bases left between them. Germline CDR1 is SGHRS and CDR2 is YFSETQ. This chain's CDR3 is CASLGRSSHTGELFF. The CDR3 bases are TGCGCCAGCTTGGGTAGGTCTAGCCACACCGGGGAGCTGTTTTTT.

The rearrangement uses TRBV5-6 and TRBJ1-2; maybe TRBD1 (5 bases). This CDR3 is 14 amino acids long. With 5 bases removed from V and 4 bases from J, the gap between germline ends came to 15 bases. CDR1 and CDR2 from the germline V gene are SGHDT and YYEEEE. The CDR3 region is CASRFRVPIYGYTF. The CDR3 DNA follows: TGTGCCAGCAGATTCAGGGTCCCCATCTATGGCTACACCTTC.

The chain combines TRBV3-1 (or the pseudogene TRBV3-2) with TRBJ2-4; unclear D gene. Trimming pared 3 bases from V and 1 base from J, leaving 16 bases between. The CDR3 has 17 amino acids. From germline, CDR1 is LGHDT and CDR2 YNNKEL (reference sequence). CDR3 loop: CASSQYLNTPAKNIQYF. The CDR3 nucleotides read TGTGCCAGCAGCCAGTATCTTAACACACCCGCCAAAAACATTCAGTACTTC.

The CDR3, as DNA: TGTGCCAGCAGCGTTGCAGTCGCCTCTGGAAACACCATATATTTT. This codes for CASSVAVASGNTIYF. V is TRBV7-2 and J is TRBJ1-3; D gene unclear. V gave up 5 bases and J gave up 0 bases, with 11 bases separating them. The CDR3 runs to 15 residues. Germline CDR1 SGHTA, CDR2 FQGNSA.

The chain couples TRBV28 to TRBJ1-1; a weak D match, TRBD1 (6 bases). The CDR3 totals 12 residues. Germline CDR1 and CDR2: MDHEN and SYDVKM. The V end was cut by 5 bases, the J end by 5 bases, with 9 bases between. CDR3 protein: CASSLRGTEAFF. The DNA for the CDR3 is TGTGCCAGCAGTCTAAGGGGGACTGAAGCTTTCTTT.